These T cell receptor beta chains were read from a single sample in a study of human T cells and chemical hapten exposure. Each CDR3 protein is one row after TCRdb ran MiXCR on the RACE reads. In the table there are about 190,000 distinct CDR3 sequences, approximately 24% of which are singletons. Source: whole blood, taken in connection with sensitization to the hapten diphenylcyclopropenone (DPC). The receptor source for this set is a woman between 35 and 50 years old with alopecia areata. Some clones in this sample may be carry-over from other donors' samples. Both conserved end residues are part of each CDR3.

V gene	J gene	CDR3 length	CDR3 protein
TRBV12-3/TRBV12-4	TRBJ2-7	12	CASSFSPYEQYF
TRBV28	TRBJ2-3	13	CASSFLGLGLSFF
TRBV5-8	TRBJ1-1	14	CASSFGRAWSEAFF
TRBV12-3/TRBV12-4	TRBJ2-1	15	CASSFGREAYNEQFF
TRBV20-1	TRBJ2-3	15	CSGSWLGGRTDTQYF
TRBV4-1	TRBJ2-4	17	CASSHHTGTSAKNIQYF
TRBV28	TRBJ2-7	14	CASSPTGGGYEQYF
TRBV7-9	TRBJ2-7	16	CASSSRVPGQGYEQYF
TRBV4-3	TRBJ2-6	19	CASSQGGGTPGSGANVLTF
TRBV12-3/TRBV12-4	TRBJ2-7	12	CASSRMEGEQYF
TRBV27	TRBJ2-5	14	CASSPRLLQETQYF
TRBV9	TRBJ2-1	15	CASSVGGSHYNEQFF
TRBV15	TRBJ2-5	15	CATSRDPGGSETQYF
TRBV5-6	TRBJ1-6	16	CASSLGPLGDGSPLHF
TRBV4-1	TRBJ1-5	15	CASSQVGMGNQPQHF
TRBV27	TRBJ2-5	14	CATNHQGASETQYF
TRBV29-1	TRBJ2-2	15	CSVEIGTLNTGELFF
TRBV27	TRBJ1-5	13	CASSSGFNQPQHF
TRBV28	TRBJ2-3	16	CASSLTGTSGTDTQYF
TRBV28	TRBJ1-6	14	CASSWGSYNSPLHF
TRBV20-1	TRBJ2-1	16	CSARDGSSSSYNEQFF
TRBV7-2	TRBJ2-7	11	CASNQGPEQYF
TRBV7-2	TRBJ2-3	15	CASSLAHTRADTQYF
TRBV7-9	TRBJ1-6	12	CASSLSSSPLHF
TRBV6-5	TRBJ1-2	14	CASNPQGGRYGYTF
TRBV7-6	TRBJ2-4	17	CASSLGPGALAKNIQYF
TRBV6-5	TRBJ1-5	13	CASSYNSNQPQHF
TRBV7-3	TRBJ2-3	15	CASSLRGARTDTQYF
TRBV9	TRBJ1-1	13	CASSIGGGTEAFF